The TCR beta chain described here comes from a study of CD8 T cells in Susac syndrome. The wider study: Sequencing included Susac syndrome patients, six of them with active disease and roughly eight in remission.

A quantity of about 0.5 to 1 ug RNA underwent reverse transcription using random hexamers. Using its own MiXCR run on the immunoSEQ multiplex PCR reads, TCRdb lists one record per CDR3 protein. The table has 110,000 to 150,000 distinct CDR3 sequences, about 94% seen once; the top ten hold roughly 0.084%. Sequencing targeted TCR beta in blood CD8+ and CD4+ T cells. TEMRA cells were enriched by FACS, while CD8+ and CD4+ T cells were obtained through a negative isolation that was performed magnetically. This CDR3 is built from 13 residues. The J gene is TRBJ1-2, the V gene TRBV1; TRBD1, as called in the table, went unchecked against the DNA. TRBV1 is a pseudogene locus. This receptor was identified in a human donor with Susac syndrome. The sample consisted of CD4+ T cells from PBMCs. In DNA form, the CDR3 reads TGCACCAGCAGCGCAGACAGTCACTATGGCTACACCTTC. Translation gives CTSSADSHYGYTF.